This T cell receptor (beta chain) is from a study of blood T cells in healthy people across ages. Broader study findings: A roughly linear age-dependent decrease characterized TCR beta diversity per million T cells.

This CDR3 region has 14 residues. Germline assignment: CDR1 SGDLS and CDR2 YYNGEE. The ends were cut back, 0 bases at V and 7 bases at J, with 11 bases in the middle. The use of a sample-barcoded 5' primer and a J-beta primer mix characterized a second PCR of roughly 7 to 11 cycles. TCRdb fed the 5' RACE reads into MiXCR, producing one record per CDR3 protein. This table has some 1.1 million distinct CDR3 sequences, around two fifths appearing once. Comments on this clonotype: Its antigen remains unidentified.

The sequence derives from a man younger than 35 in good health. Sequences were obtained from blood. The chain links TRBV9 to TRBJ2-4, with D possibly matching TRBD1 (5 bases). The CDR3 sequence: CASSVEGSGNIQYF. The CDR3 DNA sequence: TGTGCCAGCAGCGTAGAAGGGTCAGGGAACATTCAGTACTTC. Looking up the rest from reference TRBV9 and TRBJ2-4 gives the full variable domain: DSGVTQTPKHLITATGQRVTLRCSPRSGDLSVYWYQQSLDQGLQFLIQYYNGEERAKGNILERFSAQQFPDLHSELNLSSLELGDSALYFCASSVEGSGNIQYFGAGTRLSVL.